This TCR beta chain was captured by sequencing in a study of blood T cell repertoires in COVID-19. Membership in each cohort depended on participant-reported clinical history. The germline gives CDR1 SGHDN, CDR2 FVKESK. V shed 3 bases and J shed 0 bases, with 15 bases lying between them. This CDR3 has 17 residues. Profiled with immunoSEQ multiplex PCR; TCRdb holds only in-frame clones, not every one. The sample has fewer than 200,000 clones; 70% to 85% are singletons. The sequenced sample was PBMCs or T cells enriched from blood (not recorded which). This TCR derives from a woman aged 50 to 60 who had recovered from COVID-19. The genes are TRBV14 and TRBJ2-1, with a possible D match to TRBD2 (6 bases). This CDR3 is CASSQGEVLRSYNEQFF. The CDR3 DNA reads TGTGCCAGCAGCCAGGGGGAGGTACTCCGCTCCTACAATGAGCAGTTCTTC.